The 6 T cell receptor beta chains below all came from one sample that was sequenced in a study of CD8 T cell repertoires and HIV-1 epitope variants. Measured with immunoSEQ multiplex PCR; TCRdb has only the in-frame clones, and not every one. The sample contains some 87,000 clones, 70% to 75% of which appear only once. Sequenced sample: uncultured baseline CD8+ T cells from peripheral blood mononuclear cells (PBMCs). These TCRs come from a male donor with HIV.

This chain joins TRBV13 and TRBJ1-1; D call uncertain. Germline assignment: CDR1 PRHDT and CDR2 FYEKMQ (reference sequence). The CDR3 totals 13 residues. Trimming removed 2 bases from V and 4 bases from J, with 8 bases in between. Here the CDR3 reads CASSLTVGTEAFF. As DNA, the CDR3 is TGTGCCAGCAGCTTAACAGTTGGCACTGAAGCTTTCTTT.

The rearrangement joins TRBV28 to TRBJ2-1, with D possibly matching TRBD2 (5 bases). Germline values: CDR1 MDHEN, CDR2 SYDVKM. This CDR3 is built from 16 residues. Trimming pared 2 bases from V and 1 base from J, leaving 12 bases between. CDR3 coding DNA: TGTGCCAGCAGTTTACCCCGGGGATCGTCCTACAATGAGCAGTTCTTC. Protein: CASSLPRGSSYNEQFF.

Of note for this clone: The same CDR3 also results from other DNA sequences found in this sample. The chain links TRBV7-8 to TRBJ2-2; D call uncertain. V lost 1 base to trimming and J lost 0 bases, with 6 bases between them. Looked up from germline, CDR1 is SGHVS and CDR2 is FQNEAQ. This CDR3 region has 15 residues. This chain's CDR3 is CASSLVSSNTGELFF. DNA for the CDR3: TGTGCCAGCAGCTTAGTTTCTTCGAACACCGGGGAGCTGTTTTTT.

V and J are TRBV7-9 and TRBJ2-3; D may be TRBD1 or TRBD2 (5 bases each). V shed 3 bases and J shed 4 bases, with 11 bases lying between them. Germline V gene lookup returns CDR1 SEHNR and CDR2 FQNEAQ (reference sequence). The CDR3 is 14 residues long. DNA for the CDR3: TGTGCCAGCAGCTTGGGGACGGGCGCAGATACGCAGTATTTT. Translation: CASSLGTGADTQYF.

CDR3 DNA sequence: TGTGCCAGCAGCCCCCCCGGGACAGGGGACGAGCAGTACTTC. Translating gives CASSPPGTGDEQYF. The chain recombines TRBV9 with TRBJ2-7; 10 bases line up with TRBD1. Germline V gene sequence: CDR1 SGDLS, CDR2 YYNGEE. The CDR3 extends over 14 amino acids. V lost 4 bases, J lost 5 bases, and 6 bases stayed unmatched. The variable domain in full, completed from reference TRBV9 and TRBJ2-7, reads DSGVTQTPKHLITATGQRVTLRCSPRSGDLSVYWYQQSLDQGLQFLIQYYNGEERAKGNILERFSAQQFPDLHSELNLSSLELGDSALYFCASSPPGTGDEQYFGPGTRLTVT.

This chain links TRBV28 with TRBJ2-1; 9 bases are a match to TRBD1. The CDR3 is 15 amino acids. V was clipped by 4 bases and J by 6 bases; unmatched bases: 7. Looked up from germline, CDR1 is MDHEN and CDR2 is SYDVKM. The CDR3 loop is CASSSPGQGGNEQFF. In DNA, the CDR3 is TGTGCCAGCAGTTCCCCGGGACAGGGCGGCAATGAGCAGTTCTTC. Together with reference TRBV28 and TRBJ2-1, the CDR3 gives the full variable domain: DVKVTQSSRYLVKRTGEKVFLECVQDMDHENMFWYRQDPGLGLRLIYFSYDVKMKEKGDIPEGYSVSREKKERFSLILESASTNQTSMYLCASSSPGQGGNEQFFGPGTRLTVL.